The source of this TCR beta chain is a study of cytomegalovirus exposure and HLA in healthy donors. After removal of 7 bases from V and 0 bases from J, the junction contained 2 bases not matched to a gene. This CDR3 is built from 13 residues. In germline, CDR1 is MNHEY, CDR2 SVGAGI. 60 Vbeta and 13 Jbeta primers were used in PCR. Generated by immunoSEQ multiplex PCR, the TCRdb table keeps only in-frame clones and is missing some. The sample includes approximately 190,000 clones, 65% to 85% of them seen just once. The sample holds a few counts of this clone. The chain has TRBV6-5 and TRBJ2-7; 8 bases agree with TRBD1. The sequence was obtained from a middle-aged man in good health and CMV-seropositive. Sequencing used PBMCs. CDR3 sequence (DNA): TGTGCCAGCAACGGACAGGGCTCCTACGAGCAGTACTTC. As protein: CASNGQGSYEQYF.